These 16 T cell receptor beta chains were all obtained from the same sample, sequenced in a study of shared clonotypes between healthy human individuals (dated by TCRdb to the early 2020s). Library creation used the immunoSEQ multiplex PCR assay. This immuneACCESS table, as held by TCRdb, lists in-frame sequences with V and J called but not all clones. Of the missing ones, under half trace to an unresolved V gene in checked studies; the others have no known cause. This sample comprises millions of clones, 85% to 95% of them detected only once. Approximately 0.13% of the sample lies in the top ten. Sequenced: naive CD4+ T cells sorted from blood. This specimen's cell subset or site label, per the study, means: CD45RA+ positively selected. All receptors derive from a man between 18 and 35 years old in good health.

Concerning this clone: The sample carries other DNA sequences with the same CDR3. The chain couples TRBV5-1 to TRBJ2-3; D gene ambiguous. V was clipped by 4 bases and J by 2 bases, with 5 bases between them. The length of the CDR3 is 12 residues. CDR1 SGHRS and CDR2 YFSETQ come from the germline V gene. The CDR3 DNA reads TGCGCCAGCAGCAGAGACACAGATACGCAGTATTTT. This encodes CASSRDTDTQYF.

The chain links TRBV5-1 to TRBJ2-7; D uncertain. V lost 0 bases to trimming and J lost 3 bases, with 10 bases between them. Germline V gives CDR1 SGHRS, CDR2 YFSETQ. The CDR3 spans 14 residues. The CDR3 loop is CASSLGRIDYEQYF. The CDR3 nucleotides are TGCGCCAGCAGCTTGGGTAGGATCGACTACGAGCAGTACTTC.

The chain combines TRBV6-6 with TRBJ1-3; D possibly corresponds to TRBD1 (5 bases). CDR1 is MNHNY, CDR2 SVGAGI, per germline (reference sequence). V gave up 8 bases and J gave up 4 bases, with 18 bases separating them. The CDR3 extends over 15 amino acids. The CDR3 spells CASLARAPRGNTIYF. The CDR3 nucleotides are TGTGCCAGCTTGGCCAGGGCCCCGCGGGGAAACACCATATATTTT.

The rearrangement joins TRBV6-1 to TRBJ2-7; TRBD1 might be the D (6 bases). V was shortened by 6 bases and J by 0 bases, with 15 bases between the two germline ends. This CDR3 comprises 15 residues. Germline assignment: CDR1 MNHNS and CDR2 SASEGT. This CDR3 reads CASRLLQGSSYEQYF. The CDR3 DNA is TGTGCCAGCAGGTTGTTACAGGGTAGCTCCTACGAGCAGTACTTC.

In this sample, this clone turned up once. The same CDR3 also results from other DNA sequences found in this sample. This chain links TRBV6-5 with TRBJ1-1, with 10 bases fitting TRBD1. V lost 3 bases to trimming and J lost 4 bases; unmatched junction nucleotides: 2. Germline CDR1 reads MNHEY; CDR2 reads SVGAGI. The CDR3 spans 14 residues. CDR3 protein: CASSYRTGGTEAFF. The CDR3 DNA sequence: TGTGCCAGCAGTTATCGGACAGGGGGCACTGAAGCTTTCTTT.

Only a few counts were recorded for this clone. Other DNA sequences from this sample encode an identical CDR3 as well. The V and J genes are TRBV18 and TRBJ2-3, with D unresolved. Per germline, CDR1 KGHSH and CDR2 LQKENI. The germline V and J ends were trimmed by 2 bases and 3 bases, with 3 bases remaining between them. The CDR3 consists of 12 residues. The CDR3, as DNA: TGTGCCAGCTCACCAGGGACAGATACGCAGTATTTT. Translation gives CASSPGTDTQYF. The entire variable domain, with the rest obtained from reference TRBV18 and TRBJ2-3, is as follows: NAGVMQNPRHLVRRRGQEARLRCSPMKGHSHVYWYRQLPEEGLKFMVYLQKENIIDESGMPKERFSAEFPKEGPSILRIQQVVRGDSAAYFCASSPGTDTQYFGPGTRLTVL.

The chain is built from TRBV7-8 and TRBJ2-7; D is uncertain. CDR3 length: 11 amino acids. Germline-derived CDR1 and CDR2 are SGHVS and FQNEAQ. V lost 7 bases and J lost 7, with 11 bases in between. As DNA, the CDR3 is TGTGCCAGCACCGCGAACGGGGAGCAGTACTTC. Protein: CASTANGEQYF.

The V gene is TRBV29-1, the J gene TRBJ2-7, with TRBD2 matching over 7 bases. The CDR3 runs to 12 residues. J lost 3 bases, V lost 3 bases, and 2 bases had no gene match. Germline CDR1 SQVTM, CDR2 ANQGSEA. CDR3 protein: CSVDGGGYEQYF. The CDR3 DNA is TGCAGCGTTGATGGCGGGGGCTACGAGCAGTACTTC.

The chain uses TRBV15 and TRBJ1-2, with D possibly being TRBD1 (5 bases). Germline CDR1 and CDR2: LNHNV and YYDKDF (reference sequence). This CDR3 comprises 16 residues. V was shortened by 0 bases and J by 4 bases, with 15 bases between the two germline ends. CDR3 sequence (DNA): TGTGCCACCAGCAGAGATCCCCAGGGAATTAGCTATGGCTACACCTTC. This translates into CATSRDPQGISYGYTF.

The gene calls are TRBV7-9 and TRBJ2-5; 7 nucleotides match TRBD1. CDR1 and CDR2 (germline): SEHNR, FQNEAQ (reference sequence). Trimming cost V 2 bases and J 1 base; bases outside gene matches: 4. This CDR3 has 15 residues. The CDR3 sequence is CASSLYGDSQETQYF. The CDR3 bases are TGTGCCAGCAGCTTATACGGGGACAGCCAAGAGACCCAGTACTTC.

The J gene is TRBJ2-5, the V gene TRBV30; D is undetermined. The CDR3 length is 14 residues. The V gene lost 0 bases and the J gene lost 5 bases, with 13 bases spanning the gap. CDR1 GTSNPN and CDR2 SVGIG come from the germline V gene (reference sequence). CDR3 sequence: CAWSVLGRSETQYF. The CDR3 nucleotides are TGTGCCTGGAGTGTTCTAGGACGGAGCGAGACCCAGTACTTC.

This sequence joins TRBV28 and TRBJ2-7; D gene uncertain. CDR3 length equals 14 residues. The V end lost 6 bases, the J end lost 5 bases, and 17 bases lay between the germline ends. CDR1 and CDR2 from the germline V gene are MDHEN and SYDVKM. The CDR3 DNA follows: TGTGCCAGCAGACCCGCCCAACCCCGGCACGAGCAGTACTTC. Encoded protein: CASRPAQPRHEQYF. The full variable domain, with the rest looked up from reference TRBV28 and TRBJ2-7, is DVKVTQSSRYLVKRTGEKVFLECVQDMDHENMFWYRQDPGLGLRLIYFSYDVKMKEKGDIPEGYSVSREKKERFSLILESASTNQTSMYLCASRPAQPRHEQYFGPGTRLTVT.

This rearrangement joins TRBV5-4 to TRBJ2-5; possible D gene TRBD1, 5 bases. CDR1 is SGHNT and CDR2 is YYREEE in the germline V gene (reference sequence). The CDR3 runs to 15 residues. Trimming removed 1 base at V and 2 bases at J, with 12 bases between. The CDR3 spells CASSLRGPGQETQYF. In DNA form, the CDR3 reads TGTGCCAGCAGCTTGCGTGGGCCAGGGCAAGAGACCCAGTACTTC.

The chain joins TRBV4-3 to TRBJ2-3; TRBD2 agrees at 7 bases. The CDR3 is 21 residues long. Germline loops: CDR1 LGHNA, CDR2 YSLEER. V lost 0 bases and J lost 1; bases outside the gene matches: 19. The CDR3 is CASSQDPPSGIRIWGTDTQYF. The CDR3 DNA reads TGCGCCAGCAGCCAAGATCCCCCCAGCGGGATACGGATATGGGGCACAGATACGCAGTATTTT.

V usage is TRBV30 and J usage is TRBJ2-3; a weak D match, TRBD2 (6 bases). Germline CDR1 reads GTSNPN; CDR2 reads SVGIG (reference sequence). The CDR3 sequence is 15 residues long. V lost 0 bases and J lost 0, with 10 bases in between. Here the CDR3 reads CAWSVWGTSTDTQYF. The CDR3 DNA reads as TGTGCCTGGAGTGTCTGGGGGACTAGCACAGATACGCAGTATTTT.

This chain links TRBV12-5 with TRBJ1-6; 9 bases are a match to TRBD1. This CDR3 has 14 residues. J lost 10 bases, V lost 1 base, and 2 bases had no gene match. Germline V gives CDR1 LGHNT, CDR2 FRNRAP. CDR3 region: CASGLGQGGSPLHF. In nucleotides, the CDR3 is TGTGCTAGTGGTTTGGGACAGGGGGGCTCACCCCTCCACTTT.